These T cell receptor beta chains were read from a single sample in a study of identical twins. TCRdb independently ran MiXCR on the 5' RACE reads; one entry per CDR3 protein. The repertoire consists of 1.5 million to 2 million distinct CDR3 sequences, with under 35% occurring once and the leading ten covering about 0.27%. The sequenced material came from cord blood. The source is a newborn girl in good health. CDR3s include the opening cysteine and the closing phenylalanine or tryptophan. The D gene is left open where the match is weak. Part of the rows lack a size; the others show once, few, many or a class for expanded clones.

>-|13|few|TRBJ2-1|TRBV10-2
CASSGDQYNEQFF
TGCGCCAGCAGTGGTGATCAGTACAATGAGCAGTTCTTC
>TRBD2|17|-|TRBJ2-7|TRBV2
CASSAGTSGRALYEQYF
TGTGCCAGCAGCGCCGGGACTAGCGGGAGGGCCCTCTACGAGCAGTACTTC
>TRBD1|16|few|TRBJ2-4|TRBV15
CATSSPGTGPKNIQYF
TGTGCCACCAGCAGTCCCGGGACAGGTCCGAAAAACATTCAGTACTTC
>TRBD1|13|many|TRBJ1-2|TRBV28
CASRKTGNYGYTF
TGTGCCAGCAGGAAGACAGGGAACTATGGCTACACCTTC
>TRBD2|18|-|TRBJ2-7|TRBV10-3
CAISESISPSGGANEQYF
TGTGCCATCAGTGAGTCGATATCCCCGAGCGGGGGGGCTAATGAGCAGTACTTC
>-|14|few|TRBJ2-3|TRBV3-1
CASSQDIGPDTQYF
TGTGCCAGCAGCCAAGATATAGGGCCAGATACGCAGTATTTT
>TRBD2|18|-|TRBJ2-7|TRBV20-1
CSARDSGGLLLNPDEQYF
TGCAGTGCTAGGGATAGCGGGGGCCTCCTTTTAAATCCCGACGAGCAGTACTTC
>TRBD2|16|few|TRBJ2-1|TRBV4-2
CASSQETSGGAEEQFF
TGTGCCAGCAGCCAAGAGACTAGCGGGGGGGCCGAAGAGCAGTTCTTC
>-|15|-|TRBJ2-7|TRBV10-3
CAISDAGRGHNEQYF
TGTGCCATCAGTGACGCGGGGAGGGGGCACAATGAGCAGTACTTC
>-|16|-|TRBJ1-5|TRBV27
CASSLGSVFGNQPQHF
TGTGCCAGCAGTTTAGGGTCAGTTTTCGGCAATCAGCCCCAGCATTTT
>-|13|-|TRBJ1-5|TRBV18
CASSPQLNQPQHF
TGTGCCAGCTCACCTCAGTTAAATCAGCCCCAGCATTTT
>-|14|-|TRBJ1-1|TRBV5-1
CASSLGAGRTEAFF
TGCGCCAGCAGCTTGGGGGCAGGGCGAACTGAAGCTTTCTTT
>TRBD2|19|few|TRBJ2-1|TRBV7-8
CASSFLRTSGIHSYNEQFF
TGTGCCAGCAGCTTTTTAAGGACTAGCGGCATACACTCCTACAATGAGCAGTTCTTC
>-|14|few|TRBJ2-7|TRBV5-1
CASSKDSLSYEQYF
TGCGCCAGCAGCAAGGACAGCCTCTCCTACGAGCAGTACTTC
>-|13|few|TRBJ1-6|TRBV28
CAIESSYNSPLHF
TGTGCCATAGAGAGCTCCTATAATTCACCCCTCCACTTT
>-|14|-|TRBJ1-2|TRBV9
CASSNRVPVYGYTF
TGTGCCAGCAGCAACAGGGTTCCTGTCTATGGCTACACCTTC
>-|16|-|TRBJ1-5|TRBV6-2/TRBV6-3
CASSYSRGLSNQPQHF
TGTGCCAGCAGTTACTCGAGAGGGCTGAGCAATCAGCCCCAGCATTTT
>-|15|-|TRBJ2-1|TRBV7-2
CASSAIGGYYNEQFF
TGTGCCAGCAGCGCGATAGGGGGGTACTACAATGAGCAGTTCTTC
>TRBD2|18|-|TRBJ2-4|TRBV4-2
CASSQERGGIKAKNIQYF
TGTGCCAGCAGCCAAGAAAGGGGAGGGATTAAGGCCAAAAACATTCAGTACTTC
>-|15|few|TRBJ1-2|TRBV4-2
CASSHSPGINYGYTF
TGTGCCAGCAGCCATTCTCCGGGGATTAACTATGGCTACACCTTC
>TRBD1|15|few|TRBJ1-4|TRBV12-3/TRBV12-4
CASRRRGGTNEKLFF
TGTGCCAGCAGACGCAGGGGGGGTACTAATGAAAAACTGTTTTTT
>-|15|many|TRBJ2-3|TRBV4-1
CASSQVGLASDTQYF
TGCGCCAGCAGCCAAGTGGGTCTAGCTTCAGATACGCAGTATTTT
>TRBD2|16|-|TRBJ2-3|TRBV28
CASSGTSGSGGDTQYF
TGTGCCAGCAGTGGGACTAGCGGGAGCGGAGGGGATACGCAGTATTTT
>TRBD2|16|many|TRBJ2-7|TRBV5-1
CASSLSVGLAGVEQYF
TGCGCCAGCAGCTTGAGTGTGGGACTAGCGGGAGTCGAGCAGTACTTC
>-|16|few|TRBJ2-7|TRBV7-2
CASSRPIREQSYEQYF
TGTGCCAGCAGCCGACCAATCCGGGAACAATCTTACGAGCAGTACTTC
>-|15|many|TRBJ2-5|TRBV6-5
CASSPMSGYQETQYF
TGTGCCAGCAGCCCCATGTCGGGGTACCAAGAGACCCAGTACTTC
>-|15|-|TRBJ2-1|TRBV7-8
CASTQTRSSYNEQFF
TGTGCCAGCACCCAGACCCGAAGCTCCTACAATGAGCAGTTCTTC
>-|11|-|TRBJ1-5|TRBV20-1
CSAERGTAQHF
TGCAGTGCGGAACGAGGGACGGCCCAGCATTTT
>-|17|-|TRBJ2-1|TRBV24-1
CATSGFMAGETYNEQFF
TGTGCCACCAGTGGTTTTATGGCAGGGGAGACCTACAATGAGCAGTTCTTC
>-|15|-|TRBJ1-2|TRBV5-1
CASSTRGTPNYGYTF
TGCGCCAGCAGCACCCGCGGCACCCCTAACTATGGCTACACCTTC